These 23 T cell receptor beta chains were sequenced from one sample in a study of beta chain features in type 1 diabetes. These receptors lack a known antigen. Expressed TCRB transcripts were sequenced after all isolated RNA was converted to cDNA. The data were produced by immunoSEQ multiplex PCR, yet TCRdb's version contains in-frame clones alone and is incomplete. The sample holds roughly 700,000 clones, about an eighth seen once. Findings of the study overall: Significant though moderate, a shortening of TCRB CDR3s appeared in all four CD4+ subsets of Type 1 diabetes patients.

The sequenced sample was naive CD4+ T cells from blood. The receptors derive from a man younger than 35 with type 1 diabetes.

The chain recombines TRBV18 with TRBJ2-5; D perhaps matches TRBD1 (6 bases). The CDR3 is 16 residues long. Trimming left V 2 bases short and J 1 base short, with 14 bases between. CDR1 and CDR2 from the germline V gene are KGHSH and LQKENI. The CDR3 DNA sequence: TGTGCCAGCTCACCAAGTTCCGGGACACTCCAAGAGACCCAGTACTTC. It codes for CASSPSSGTLQETQYF.

This clone was recorded a few times. The V call is TRBV18, the J call TRBJ2-7; TRBD2 agrees at 11 bases. The CDR3 consists of 15 residues. J lost 0 bases, V lost 4 bases, and 2 bases had no gene match. CDR1 KGHSH and CDR2 LQKENI come from the germline V gene. In DNA, the CDR3 is TGTGCCAGCTCACGACTAGCGGGGTTCTCCTACGAGCAGTACTTC. This gives the protein CASSRLAGFSYEQYF. Full variable domain (remainder filled in from reference TRBV18 and TRBJ2-7): NAGVMQNPRHLVRRRGQEARLRCSPMKGHSHVYWYRQLPEEGLKFMVYLQKENIIDESGMPKERFSAEFPKEGPSILRIQQVVRGDSAAYFCASSRLAGFSYEQYFGPGTRLTVT.

J is TRBJ2-5 and V is TRBV30; TRBD1 or TRBD2 may be the D gene (6 bases each). V was trimmed by 2 bases and J by 5 bases, leaving 9 bases between them. The germline V gene has CDR1 GTSNPN and CDR2 SVGIG (reference sequence). CDR3 size: 12 residues. CDR3 coding DNA: TGTGCCTGGAGTACAGGGAGGGAGACCCAGTACTTC. As protein: CAWSTGRETQYF.

V usage is TRBV19 and J usage is TRBJ2-1; D not resolved. V was shortened by 5 bases and J by 4 bases, with 15 bases between the two germline ends. CDR1 LNHDA and CDR2 SQIVND come from the germline V gene (reference sequence). The CDR3 loop spans 15 amino acids. The CDR3, as DNA: TGTGCCAGTAGTTCAATCCTTCAGGTATACAATGAGCAGTTCTTC. It is translated as CASSSILQVYNEQFF.

This clone was observed a handful of times. This chain uses TRBV5-4 with TRBJ2-1; 9 bases line up with TRBD2. The V gene end was trimmed by 10 bases and the J gene end by 3 bases; junction bases not matched to a gene: 8. The CDR3 covers 14 residues. Germline V gene lookup returns CDR1 SGHNT and CDR2 YYREEE (reference sequence). For the CDR3, the DNA is TGTGCCGCGGGGGAGCGGGGGGTCTACAATGAGCAGTTCTTC. This sequence encodes CAAGERGVYNEQFF.

CDR3: CASSLAETGRKEQYF. CDR3 DNA: TGTGCCAGCAGCTTAGCGGAGACAGGGCGTAAGGAGCAGTACTTC. This sequence joins TRBV7-9 and TRBJ2-7; TRBD1 agrees at 7 bases. Looked up from germline, CDR1 is SEHNR and CDR2 is FQNEAQ (reference sequence). With 0 bases clipped from V and 7 bases from J, the junction kept 9 bases outside the gene matches. This CDR3 is built from 15 residues.

Points on this clone: The same CDR3 is also encoded by other DNA sequences in this sample. The V call is TRBV29-1, the J call TRBJ1-2; 7 bases fit TRBD1. V lost 6 bases and J lost 0; bases outside the gene matches: 7. This CDR3 contains 14 residues. Per germline, CDR1 SQVTM and CDR2 ANQGSEA. The CDR3 region is CSVEDRLANYGYTF. Here the CDR3 DNA reads TGCAGCGTGGAGGACAGGCTAGCTAACTATGGCTACACCTTC.

The chain links TRBV7-9 to TRBJ2-1; D ambiguous. Germline assignment: CDR1 SEHNR and CDR2 FQNEAQ (reference sequence). Between the trimmed V and J ends, which lost 2 bases and 0 bases, there was a span of 5 bases. The CDR3 is made up of 14 amino acids. CDR3 residues: CASSLRSSYNEQFF. The CDR3 DNA is TGTGCCAGCAGCTTAAGGAGCTCCTACAATGAGCAGTTCTTC.

The chain carries TRBV28 and TRBJ1-2; 7 bases match TRBD1. The germline V gene encodes CDR1 MDHEN and CDR2 SYDVKM. The CDR3 extends over 13 amino acids. V shed 7 bases, J shed 4 bases, and the junction held 6 bases outside the gene matches. The CDR3 region has the DNA TGTGCCAGCAACTCTCGGGACAGCTATGGCTACACCTTC. This translates into CASNSRDSYGYTF.

Only a few counts were recorded for this clone. The chain combines TRBV5-1 with TRBJ2-5; D gene ambiguous. The CDR3 has 14 residues. CDR1 is SGHRS, CDR2 YFSETQ, per germline. Trimming cost V 4 bases and J 5 bases, with 15 bases left between them. Here the CDR3 reads CASSAQTPGETQYF. CDR3 nucleotide sequence: TGCGCCAGCAGCGCCCAGACCCCCGGTGAGACCCAGTACTTC.

This clone has more than one count but fewer than ten. The CDR3 sequence is CASSSSDGGNGYTF. The CDR3 nucleotides read TGCGCCAGCAGCTCGTCAGATGGGGGGAATGGCTACACCTTC. The chain links TRBV5-1 to TRBJ1-2; possible D gene TRBD1, 5 bases. Germline CDR1 reads SGHRS; CDR2 reads YFSETQ. The CDR3 runs 14 residues. V shed 3 bases and J shed 6 bases, with 15 bases lying between them. Filled out from reference TRBV5-1 and TRBJ1-2, the complete variable domain reads KAGVTQTPRYLIKTRGQQVTLSCSPISGHRSVSWYQQTPGQGLQFLFEYFSETQRNKGNFPGRFSGRQFSNSRSEMNVSTLELGDSALYLCASSSSDGGNGYTFGSGTRLTVV.

This clone was detected a few times. V is TRBV5-4 and J is TRBJ2-1; no clear D gene. The CDR3 sequence is 11 residues long. Trimming left V 4 bases short and J 5 bases short, with 4 bases between. Germline V gene data show CDR1 as SGHNT and CDR2 as YYREEE (reference sequence). CDR3 DNA: TGTGCCAGCAGCACCAACAATGAGCAGTTCTTC. Its protein is CASSTNNEQFF.

This clone was seen more than once but under ten times. The rearrangement joins TRBV28 to TRBJ1-5; D call uncertain. CDR3 length: 12 amino acids. V was pared by 11 bases and J by 6 bases, with 14 bases between. Germline V gene sequence: CDR1 MDHEN, CDR2 SYDVKM. This chain's CDR3 is CAAWKFGQPQHF. CDR3 DNA: TGTGCCGCCTGGAAATTCGGTCAGCCCCAGCATTTT.

In the case of this clone: Germline is not matched at one junction end, which may reflect a read error. The chain combines TRBV7-7 with TRBJ2-1; D might be TRBD1 or TRBD2, each matching 6 bases. CDR3 length: 14 amino acids. Germline V gene data show CDR1 as SSHAT and CDR2 as FNYEAQ (reference sequence). The CDR3 DNA is TGTGCTAGCAGCTTAAATGAGGGGGGCAATGAGCAGTTCTTC. It is translated as CASSLNEGGNEQFF.

This sequence joins TRBV6-5 and TRBJ2-3, with TRBD2 matching over 10 bases. Germline assignment: CDR1 MNHEY and CDR2 SVGAGI. The J segment lost 4 bases and the V segment lost 3 bases, leaving 4 bases of the junction unmatched. The CDR3 is 15 amino acids. CDR3 nucleotide sequence: TGTGCCAGCAGTTATAGCGGGGGGCGACCAGATACGCAGTATTTT. This translates into CASSYSGGRPDTQYF.

The CDR3 DNA is TGTGCCAGCAGTTCAAAGACAGGGGATGGCAATCAGCCCCAGCATTTT. Residues: CASSSKTGDGNQPQHF. The chain is built from TRBV6-5 and TRBJ1-5; 8 nucleotides align to TRBD1. Germline lookup yields CDR1 MNHEY and CDR2 SVGAGI. V lost 4 bases and J lost 2; bases outside the gene matches: 7. The CDR3 totals 16 residues.

This clone occurred a few times. CDR3 residues: CASSMGALMNTEAFF. CDR3 coding DNA: TGTGCCAGTAGTATGGGAGCTCTGATGAACACTGAAGCTTTCTTT. The chain recombines TRBV19 with TRBJ1-1, with D hard to call. Germline V gives CDR1 LNHDA, CDR2 SQIVND (reference sequence). The V gene lost 3 bases and the J gene lost 0 bases, with 11 bases spanning the gap. There are 15 residues in the CDR3. Based on the CDR3 plus reference TRBV19 and TRBJ1-1, the full variable domain is DGGITQSPKYLFRKEGQNVTLSCEQNLNHDAMYWYRQDPGQGLRLIYYSQIVNDFQKGDIAEGYSVSREKKESFPLTVTSAQKNPTAFYLCASSMGALMNTEAFFGQGTRLTVV.

Notes on this clone: The identical CDR3 is also encoded by other nucleotide sequences in the sample. The rearrangement uses TRBV6-5 and TRBJ1-2, with D tentatively TRBD1 (5 bases). Trimming left V 0 bases short and J 5 bases short, with 7 bases between. In germline, CDR1 is MNHEY, CDR2 SVGAGI. The CDR3 totals 13 residues. The CDR3 is CASSYSGGYGYTF. The CDR3, as DNA: TGTGCCAGCAGTTACTCCGGGGGATATGGCTACACCTTC.

This clone was seen a few times. V is TRBV30 and J is TRBJ2-4; D gene uncertain. The V gene lost 1 base and the J gene lost 9 bases, with 13 bases spanning the gap. The CDR3 totals 13 residues. The germline CDR1 and CDR2 sequences are GTSNPN and SVGIG (reference sequence). The chain's CDR3 is CAWSGPFMGIQYF. Here the CDR3 DNA reads TGTGCCTGGAGTGGACCATTCATGGGCATTCAGTACTTC.

The CDR3 DNA is TGTGCCAGCAGCTCCCGGGCCAGGGGCTATGGCTACACCTTC. It codes for CASSSRARGYGYTF. The V gene is TRBV7-3, the J gene TRBJ1-2; possibly TRBD1 for D (6 bases). Germline loops: CDR1 SGHTA, CDR2 FQGTGA. The CDR3 is made up of 14 amino acids. Trimming cost V 4 bases and J 4 bases, with 13 bases left between them.

This clone was found a few times. The chain couples TRBV2 to TRBJ2-4, with D perhaps being TRBD1 or TRBD2 (5 bases each). The CDR3 sequence is 15 residues long. Between the trimmed V and J ends, which lost 3 bases and 14 bases, there was a span of 23 bases. The V gene's germline CDR1 is SNHLY and CDR2 FYNNEI. The CDR3 DNA is TGTGCCAGCAGTGACGCAACCGGGGCCAGTTTTCGTGAGTACTTC. Its protein is CASSDATGASFREYF.

The J gene is TRBJ1-1, the V gene TRBV5-4, with 8 bases fitting TRBD1. CDR3 length: 14 residues. Germline-derived CDR1 and CDR2 are SGHNT and YYREEE (reference sequence). The J segment lost 0 bases and the V segment lost 10 bases, leaving 8 bases of the junction unmatched. CDR3 in DNA: TGTGCCCTTTCGACGACAGGGGTGAACACTGAAGCTTTCTTT. Protein: CALSTTGVNTEAFF.

This clone was seen a few times. V and J are TRBV6-5 and TRBJ1-3; D remains unclear. CDR1 is MNHEY, CDR2 SVGAGI, per germline. The CDR3 loop spans 14 amino acids. V dropped 5 bases and J dropped 1 base, with 9 bases sitting between them. The CDR3 loop reads CASSTGSSGNTIYF. CDR3 nucleotide sequence: TGTGCCAGCAGTACCGGATCTTCTGGAAACACCATATATTTT.